Shown below are 9 T cell receptor beta chains from a single sample sequenced in a study of blood T cell repertoires in COVID-19. The table came from immunoSEQ multiplex PCR; TCRdb's copy has only in-frame clones and leaves some out. The repertoire holds some 170,000 clones, with about 87% as singletons. The sample consisted of peripheral blood. The receptors were sampled from a woman aged 45 to 65 with acute or convalescent COVID-19.

The genes are TRBV3-1 (or the pseudogene TRBV3-2) and TRBJ1-2, with 8 bases aligning to TRBD1. CDR1 and CDR2 (germline): LGHDT, YNNKEL (reference sequence). V dropped 7 bases and J dropped 6; count of bases not matched to a gene: 13. CDR3 length equals 15 residues. CDR3 sequence (DNA): TGTGCCAGCACTAAAACCCCAGGGGGCGCGAATGGCTACACCTTC. It is translated as CASTKTPGGANGYTF.

This clone is a singleton in its sample. The rearrangement joins TRBV6-6 to TRBJ1-2; a weak D match, TRBD1 (6 bases). Trimming shortened V by 4 bases and J by 1 base, and 10 bases separated the two germline ends. The CDR3 length is 14 residues. Germline-derived CDR1 and CDR2 are MNHNY and SVGAGI (reference sequence). The CDR3 DNA sequence: TGTGCCAGCAGTTCACAGGGTGTTAACTATGGCTACACCTTC. Amino acids: CASSSQGVNYGYTF.

The chain combines TRBV7-9 with TRBJ2-5; tentatively, D is TRBD1 (6 bases). There are 16 residues in the CDR3. The V gene lost 5 bases and the J gene lost 5 bases, with 21 bases spanning the gap. The germline V gene encodes CDR1 SEHNR and CDR2 FQNEAQ (reference sequence). The CDR3 loop is CASSLYGQREGETQYF. The CDR3 DNA reads TGTGCCAGCAGCCTCTACGGACAGAGGGAAGGGGAGACCCAGTACTTC.

On this clone: Germline is not matched at one junction end, which may reflect a read error. This rearrangement joins TRBV7-3 to TRBJ2-3; D call uncertain. The CDR3 totals 13 residues. Germline CDR1 and CDR2: SGHTA and FQGTGA. DNA for the CDR3: TGTGCCAGCAGCCTAACCGGCACAGATACGCAGTATTTT. This codes for CASSLTGTDTQYF.

The chain joins TRBV6-6 to TRBJ1-1, with 7 bases matching TRBD1. The CDR3 contains 17 residues. From germline, CDR1 is MNHNY and CDR2 SVGAGI (reference sequence). V lost 5 bases to trimming and J lost 6 bases; unmatched junction nucleotides: 18. CDR3 loop: CASSRADREWVGAEAFF. DNA of the CDR3: TGTGCCAGCAGTCGAGCAGACAGGGAGTGGGTGGGAGCTGAAGCTTTCTTT.

This rearrangement joins TRBV5-4 to TRBJ2-1; a possible D gene is TRBD2 (5 bases). The CDR3 runs 13 residues. V shed 9 bases and J shed 3 bases, with 13 bases lying between them. Germline V gene lookup returns CDR1 SGHNT and CDR2 YYREEE (reference sequence). CDR3 residues: CATSHSNYNEQFF. The CDR3 DNA follows: TGTGCCACTAGCCATTCTAACTACAATGAGCAGTTCTTC.

The genes are TRBV9 and TRBJ2-7, with 9 bases matching TRBD2. The germline V gene has CDR1 SGDLS and CDR2 YYNGEE. The CDR3 is 15 amino acids. V lost 0 bases, J lost 0 bases, and 1 base stayed unmatched. The CDR3 region has the DNA TGTGCCAGCAGCGTAGAGGGACTAGCCTCCTACGAGCAGTACTTC. Translated, it gives CASSVEGLASYEQYF.

V is TRBV7-2 and J is TRBJ2-7, with 7 bases matching TRBD2. The germline V gene encodes CDR1 SGHTA and CDR2 FQGNSA. Unmatched junction bases numbered 11, after V lost 1 base and J lost 2 bases. The CDR3 is 17 amino acids. Written as DNA, the CDR3 is TGTGCCAGCAGCTTAGGGTCCCCGCCTAGCGGTCCCTACGAGCAGTACTTC. Translated, it gives CASSLGSPPSGPYEQYF.

V is TRBV5-1 and J is TRBJ2-2, with 9 bases fitting TRBD1. Germline V CDR1 and CDR2: SGHRS, YFSETQ. This CDR3 is built from 16 residues. V was pared by 2 bases and J by 3 bases, with 5 bases of the junction left unmatched. CDR3 in amino acids: CASSFSGTGYTGELFF. The CDR3 bases are TGCGCCAGCAGCTTCTCCGGGACAGGGTACACCGGGGAGCTGTTTTTT.